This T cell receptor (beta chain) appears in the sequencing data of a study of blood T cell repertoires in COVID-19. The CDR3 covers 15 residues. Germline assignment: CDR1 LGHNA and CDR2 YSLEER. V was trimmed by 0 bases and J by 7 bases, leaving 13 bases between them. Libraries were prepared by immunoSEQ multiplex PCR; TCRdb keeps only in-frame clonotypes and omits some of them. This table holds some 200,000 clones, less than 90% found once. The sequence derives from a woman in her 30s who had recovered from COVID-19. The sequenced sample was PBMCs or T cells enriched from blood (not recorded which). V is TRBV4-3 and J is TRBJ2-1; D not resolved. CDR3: CASSQESGPWNEQFF. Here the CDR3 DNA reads TGCGCCAGCAGCCAAGAAAGTGGGCCTTGGAATGAGCAGTTCTTC.